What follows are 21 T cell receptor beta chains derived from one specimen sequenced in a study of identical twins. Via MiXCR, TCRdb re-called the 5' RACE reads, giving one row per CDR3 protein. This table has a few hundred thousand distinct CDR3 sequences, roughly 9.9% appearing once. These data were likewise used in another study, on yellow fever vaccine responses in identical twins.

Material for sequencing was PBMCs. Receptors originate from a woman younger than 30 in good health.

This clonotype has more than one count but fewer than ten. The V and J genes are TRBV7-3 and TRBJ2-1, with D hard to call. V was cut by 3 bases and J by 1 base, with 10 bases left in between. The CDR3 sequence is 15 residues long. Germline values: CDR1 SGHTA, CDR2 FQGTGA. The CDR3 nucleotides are TGTGCCAGCAGCTTTGACGCTTTGTCCTACAATGAGCAGTTCTTC. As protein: CASSFDALSYNEQFF.

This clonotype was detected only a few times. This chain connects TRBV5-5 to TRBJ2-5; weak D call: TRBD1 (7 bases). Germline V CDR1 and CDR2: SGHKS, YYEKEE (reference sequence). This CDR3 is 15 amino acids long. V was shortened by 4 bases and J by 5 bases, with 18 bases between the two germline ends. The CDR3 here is CASSAGQLLGETQYF. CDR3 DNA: TGTGCCAGCAGCGCGGGACAGCTCCTCGGGGAGACCCAGTACTTC.

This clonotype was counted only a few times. CDR3 in DNA: TGTGCCAGCTCACCTTTAGGACAGGGGGTCGCCGAGCAGTACTTC. Protein: CASSPLGQGVAEQYF. The chain is built from TRBV18 and TRBJ2-7, with TRBD1 matching over 10 bases. The J segment lost 6 bases and the V segment lost 3 bases, leaving 8 bases of the junction unmatched. CDR3 length: 15 residues. CDR1 KGHSH and CDR2 LQKENI come from the germline V gene.

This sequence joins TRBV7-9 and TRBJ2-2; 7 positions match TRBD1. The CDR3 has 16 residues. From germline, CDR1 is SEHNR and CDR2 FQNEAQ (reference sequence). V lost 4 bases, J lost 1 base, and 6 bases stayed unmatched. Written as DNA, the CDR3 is TGTGCCAGCAGCTCCTTGAGACAGGGGAACACCGGGGAGCTGTTTTTT. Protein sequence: CASSSLRQGNTGELFF.

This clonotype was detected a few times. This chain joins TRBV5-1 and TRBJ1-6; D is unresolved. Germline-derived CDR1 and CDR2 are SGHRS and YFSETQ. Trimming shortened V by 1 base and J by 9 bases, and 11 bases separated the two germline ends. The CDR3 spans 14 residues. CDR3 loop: CASSLLGLGSPLHF. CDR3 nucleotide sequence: TGCGCCAGCAGCTTGTTGGGCCTGGGTTCACCCCTCCACTTT.

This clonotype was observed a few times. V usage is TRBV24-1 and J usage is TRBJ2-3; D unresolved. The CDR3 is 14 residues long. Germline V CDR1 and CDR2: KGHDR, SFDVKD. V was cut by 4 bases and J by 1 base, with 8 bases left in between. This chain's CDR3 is CATSEPSRTDTQYF. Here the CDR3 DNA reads TGTGCCACCAGTGAACCCAGCCGCACAGATACGCAGTATTTT.

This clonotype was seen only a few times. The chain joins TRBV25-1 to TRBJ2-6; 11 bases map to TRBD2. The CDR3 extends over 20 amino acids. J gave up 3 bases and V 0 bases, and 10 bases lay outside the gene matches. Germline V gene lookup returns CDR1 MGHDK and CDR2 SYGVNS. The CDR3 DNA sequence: TGTGCCAGCAGTGAATATACCGGGACTAGCGGTACCCTTGGGGCCAACGTCCTGACTTTC. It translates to CASSEYTGTSGTLGANVLTF.

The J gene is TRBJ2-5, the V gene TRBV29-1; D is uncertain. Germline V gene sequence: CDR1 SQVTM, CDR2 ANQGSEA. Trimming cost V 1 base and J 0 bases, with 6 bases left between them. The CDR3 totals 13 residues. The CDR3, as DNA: TGCAGCGTTGAAGTCGGGTACCAAGAGACCCAGTACTTC. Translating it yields CSVEVGYQETQYF.

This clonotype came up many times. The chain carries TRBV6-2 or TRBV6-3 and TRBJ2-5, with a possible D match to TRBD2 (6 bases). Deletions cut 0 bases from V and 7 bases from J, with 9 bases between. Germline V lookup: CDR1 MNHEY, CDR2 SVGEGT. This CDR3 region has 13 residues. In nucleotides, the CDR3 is TGTGCCAGCAGTTACTCAGGACTATTGACCCAGTACTTC. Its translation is CASSYSGLLTQYF.

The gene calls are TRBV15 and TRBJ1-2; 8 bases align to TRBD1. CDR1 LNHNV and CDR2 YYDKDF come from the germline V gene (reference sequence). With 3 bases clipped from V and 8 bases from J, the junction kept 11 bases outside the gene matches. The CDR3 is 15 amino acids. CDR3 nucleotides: TGTGCCACCAGCAGTGATTGGACAGGGAGGGTAGGCTACACCTTC. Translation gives CATSSDWTGRVGYTF.

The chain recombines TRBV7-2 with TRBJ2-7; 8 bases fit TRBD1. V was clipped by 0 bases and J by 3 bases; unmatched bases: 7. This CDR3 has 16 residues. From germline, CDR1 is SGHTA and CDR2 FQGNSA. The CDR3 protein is CASSLASAGQGYEQYF. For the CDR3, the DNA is TGTGCCAGCAGCTTAGCGAGTGCTGGACAGGGCTACGAGCAGTACTTC. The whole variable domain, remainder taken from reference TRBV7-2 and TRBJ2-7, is GAGVSQSPSNKVTEKGKDVELRCDPISGHTALYWYRQSLGQGLEFLIYFQGNSAPDKSGLPSDRFSAERTGGSVSTLTIQRTQQEDSAVYLCASSLASAGQGYEQYFGPGTRLTVT.

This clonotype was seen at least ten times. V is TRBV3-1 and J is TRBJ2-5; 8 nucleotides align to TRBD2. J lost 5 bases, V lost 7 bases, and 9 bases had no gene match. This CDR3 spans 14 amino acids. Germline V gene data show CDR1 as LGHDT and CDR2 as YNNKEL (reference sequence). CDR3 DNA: TGTGCCAGCACCACTCGGGAGGGTCGGGAGACCCAGTACTTC. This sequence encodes CASTTREGRETQYF.

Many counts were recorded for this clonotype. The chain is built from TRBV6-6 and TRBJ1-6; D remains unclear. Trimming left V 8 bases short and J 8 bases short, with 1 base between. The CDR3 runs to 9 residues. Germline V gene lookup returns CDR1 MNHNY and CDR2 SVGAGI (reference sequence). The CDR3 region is CASDSPLHF. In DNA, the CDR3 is TGTGCCAGCGATTCACCCCTCCACTTT.

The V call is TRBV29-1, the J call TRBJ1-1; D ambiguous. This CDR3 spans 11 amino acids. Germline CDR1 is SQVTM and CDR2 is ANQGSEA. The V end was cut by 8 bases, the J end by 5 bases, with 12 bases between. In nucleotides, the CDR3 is TGCAGCCCCCAGAAAGGAACTGAAGCTTTCTTT. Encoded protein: CSPQKGTEAFF.

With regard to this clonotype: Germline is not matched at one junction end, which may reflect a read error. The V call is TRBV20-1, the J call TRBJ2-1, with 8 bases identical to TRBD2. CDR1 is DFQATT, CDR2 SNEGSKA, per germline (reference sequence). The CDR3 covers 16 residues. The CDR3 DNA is TGCTGTGCTAGAGATGCGGGGACTAGCTCCTACAATGAGCAGTTCTTC. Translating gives CCARDAGTSSYNEQFF.

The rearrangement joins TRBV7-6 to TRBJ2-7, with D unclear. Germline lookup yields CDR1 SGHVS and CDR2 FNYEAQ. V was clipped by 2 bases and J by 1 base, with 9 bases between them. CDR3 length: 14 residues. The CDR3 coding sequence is TGTGCCAGCAGCTTATGGCAGAATTCCTACGAGCAGTACTTC. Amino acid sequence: CASSLWQNSYEQYF.

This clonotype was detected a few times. For the CDR3, the DNA is TGTGCCAGCAGCTTAGAGGGACAGGGGTATAATTCACCCCTCCACTTT. As protein: CASSLEGQGYNSPLHF. This chain connects TRBV7-2 to TRBJ1-6; 10 bases map to TRBD1. Germline CDR1 SGHTA, CDR2 FQGNSA. J gave up 4 bases and V 1 base, and 1 base lay outside the gene matches. This CDR3 comprises 16 residues.

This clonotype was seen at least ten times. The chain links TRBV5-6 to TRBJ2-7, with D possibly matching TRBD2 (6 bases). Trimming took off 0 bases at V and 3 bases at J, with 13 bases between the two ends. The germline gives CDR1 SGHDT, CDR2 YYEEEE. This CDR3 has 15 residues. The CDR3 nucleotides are TGTGCCAGCAGCTTGGACAGGAGGGTATTCTACGAGCAGTACTTC. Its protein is CASSLDRRVFYEQYF.

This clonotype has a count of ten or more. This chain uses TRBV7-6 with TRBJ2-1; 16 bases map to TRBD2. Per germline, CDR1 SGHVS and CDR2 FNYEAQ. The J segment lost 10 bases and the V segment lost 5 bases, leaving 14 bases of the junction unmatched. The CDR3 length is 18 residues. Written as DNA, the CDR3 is TGTGCCAGCAGCGCCTATCCGGGACTAGCGGGAGGGCCACAGGAGCAGTTCTTC. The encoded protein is CASSAYPGLAGGPQEQFF.

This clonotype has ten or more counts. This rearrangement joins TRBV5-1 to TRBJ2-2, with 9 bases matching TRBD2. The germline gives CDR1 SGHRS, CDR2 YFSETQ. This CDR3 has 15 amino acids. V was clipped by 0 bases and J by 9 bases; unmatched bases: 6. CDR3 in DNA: TGCGCCAGCAGCTTGGAGGCTAGCGGGGCCAGGGAGCTGTTTTTT. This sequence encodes CASSLEASGARELFF.

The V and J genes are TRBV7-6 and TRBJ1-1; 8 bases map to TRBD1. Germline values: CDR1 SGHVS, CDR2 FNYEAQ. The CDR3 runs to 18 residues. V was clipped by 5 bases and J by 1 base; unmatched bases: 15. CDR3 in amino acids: CASSAVDRGVRRNTEAFF. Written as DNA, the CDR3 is TGTGCCAGCAGCGCAGTAGACAGGGGTGTTAGAAGGAACACTGAAGCTTTCTTT.